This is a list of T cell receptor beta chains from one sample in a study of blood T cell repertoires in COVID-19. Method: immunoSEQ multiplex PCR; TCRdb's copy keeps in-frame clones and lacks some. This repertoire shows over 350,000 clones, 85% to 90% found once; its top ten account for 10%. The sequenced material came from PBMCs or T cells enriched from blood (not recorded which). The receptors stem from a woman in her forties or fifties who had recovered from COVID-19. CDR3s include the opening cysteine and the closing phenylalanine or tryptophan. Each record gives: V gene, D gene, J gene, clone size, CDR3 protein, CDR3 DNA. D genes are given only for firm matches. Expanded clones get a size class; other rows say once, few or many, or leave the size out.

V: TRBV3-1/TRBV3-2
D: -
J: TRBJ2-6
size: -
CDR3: CASSQDRGGTASSSGANVLTF
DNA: TGTGCCAGCAGCCAAGATCGAGGGGGGACAGCGTCCAGCTCTGGGGCCAACGTCCTGACTTTC

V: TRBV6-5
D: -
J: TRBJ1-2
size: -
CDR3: CASTGTYYGYTF
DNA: TGTGCCAGCACCGGGACTTACTATGGCTACACCTTC

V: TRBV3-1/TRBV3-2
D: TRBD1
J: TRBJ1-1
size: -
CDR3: CASSQHRGNTEAFF
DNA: TGTGCCAGCAGCCAACACAGGGGAAACACTGAAGCTTTCTTT

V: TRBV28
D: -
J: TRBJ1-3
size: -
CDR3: CASSSPRTDSGNTIYF
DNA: TGTGCCAGCAGTTCCCCAAGGACAGACTCTGGAAACACCATATATTTT

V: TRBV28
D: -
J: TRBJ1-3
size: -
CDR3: CASSPQGTGNTIYF
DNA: TGTGCCAGCAGCCCACAGGGAACTGGAAACACCATATATTTT

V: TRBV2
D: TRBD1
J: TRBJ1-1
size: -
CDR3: CASSRDRGIYEAFF
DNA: TGTGCCAGCAGTCGGGACAGGGGGATCTATGAAGCTTTCTTT

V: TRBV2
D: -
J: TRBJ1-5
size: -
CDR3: CASSEAERLPQHF
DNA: TGTGCCAGCAGTGAAGCGGAGAGATTGCCCCAGCATTTT

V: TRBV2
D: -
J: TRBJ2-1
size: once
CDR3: CASGRGGGEQFF
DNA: TGTGCCAGCGGGCGGGGTGGCGGTGAGCAGTTCTTC

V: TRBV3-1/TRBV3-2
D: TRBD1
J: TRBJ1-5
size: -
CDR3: CASSLGGTKYNQPQHF
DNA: TGTGCCAGCAGCCTAGGGGGCACAAAGTATAATCAGCCCCAGCATTTT

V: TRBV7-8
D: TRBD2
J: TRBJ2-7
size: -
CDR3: CASSKRGLYYEQYF
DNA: TGTGCCAGCAGCAAGCGGGGGCTGTACTACGAGCAGTACTTC

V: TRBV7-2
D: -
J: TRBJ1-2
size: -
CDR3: CASSLAGLNGYTF
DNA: TGTGCCAGCAGCTTGGCAGGGTTAAATGGCTACACCTTC

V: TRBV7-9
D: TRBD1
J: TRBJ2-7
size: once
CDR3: CASSPRQGFLDEQYF
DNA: TGTGCCAGCAGCCCCCGACAGGGTTTCTTAGACGAGCAGTACTTC

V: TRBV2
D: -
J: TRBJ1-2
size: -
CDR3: CARSTANYGYTF
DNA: TGTGCCAGGTCGACAGCGAACTATGGCTACACCTTC

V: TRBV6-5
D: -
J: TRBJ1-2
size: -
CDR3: CASSSAGFAGYTF
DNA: TGTGCCAGCAGTTCGGCAGGGTTCGCTGGCTACACCTTC

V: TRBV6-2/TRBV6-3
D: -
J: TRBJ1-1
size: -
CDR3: CASSTSRHHTEAFF
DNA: TGTGCCAGCAGTACATCGAGACACCACACTGAAGCTTTCTTT

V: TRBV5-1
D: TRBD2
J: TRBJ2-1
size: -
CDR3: CASSLNPGLAGGSKNEQFF
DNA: TGCGCCAGCAGCTTAAATCCGGGACTAGCGGGGGGATCGAAAAATGAGCAGTTCTTC

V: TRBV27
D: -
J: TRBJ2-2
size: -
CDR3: CASSLRGQINTGELFF
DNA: TGTGCCAGCAGTTTAAGGGGTCAGATTAACACCGGGGAGCTGTTTTTT

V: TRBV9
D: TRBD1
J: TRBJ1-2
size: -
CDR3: CASSPTGASGGNGYTF
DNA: TGTGCCAGCAGCCCAACGGGGGCGTCAGGGGGGAATGGCTACACCTTC

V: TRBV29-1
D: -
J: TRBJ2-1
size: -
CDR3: CSVDQVTYNEQFF
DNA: TGCAGCGTTGATCAGGTTACCTACAATGAGCAGTTCTTC

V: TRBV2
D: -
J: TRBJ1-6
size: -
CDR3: CASSVIDLAESPLHF
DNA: TGTGCCAGCAGTGTAATCGACCTAGCGGAGTCACCCCTCCACTTT

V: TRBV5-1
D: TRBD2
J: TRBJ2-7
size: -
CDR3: CASSLGGSGGGAHEQYF
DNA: TGCGCCAGCAGCTTGGGCGGGTCTGGCGGGGGGGCCCACGAGCAGTACTTC

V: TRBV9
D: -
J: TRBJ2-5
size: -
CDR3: CASSVADFIQETQYF
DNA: TGTGCCAGCAGCGTAGCTGACTTTATCCAAGAGACCCAGTACTTC

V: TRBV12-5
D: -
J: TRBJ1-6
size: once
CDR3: CASGQGNSPLHF
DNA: TGTGCTAGTGGTCAGGGGAATTCACCCCTCCACTTT

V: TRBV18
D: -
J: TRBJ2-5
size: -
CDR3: CASSPLMQDSQETQYF
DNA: TGTGCCAGCTCACCCTTGATGCAGGACAGTCAAGAGACCCAGTACTTC

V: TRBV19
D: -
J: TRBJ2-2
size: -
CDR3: CASSIRVTGELFF
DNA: TGTGCCAGTAGTATCAGGGTGACCGGGGAGCTGTTTTTT

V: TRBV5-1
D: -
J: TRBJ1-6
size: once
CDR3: CASSLAVDRNSPLHF
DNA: TGCGCCAGCAGCTTGGCCGTGGACAGAAATTCACCCCTCCACTTT

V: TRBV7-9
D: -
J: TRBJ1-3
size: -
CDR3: CASELQGLGNTIYF
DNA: TGTGCCAGCGAACTGCAGGGGTTGGGAAACACCATATATTTT

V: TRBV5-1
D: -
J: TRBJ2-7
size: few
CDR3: CASTQDNNYEQYF
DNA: TGCGCCAGCACCCAAGACAATAACTACGAGCAGTACTTC

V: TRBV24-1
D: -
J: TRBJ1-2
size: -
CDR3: CATSDDDRNYGYTF
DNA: TGTGCCACCAGTGATGACGACAGAAACTATGGCTACACCTTC

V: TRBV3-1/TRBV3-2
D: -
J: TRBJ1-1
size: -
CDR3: CASSRLNRNTEAFF
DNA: TGTGCCAGCAGCCGCCTTAATAGGAACACTGAAGCTTTCTTT

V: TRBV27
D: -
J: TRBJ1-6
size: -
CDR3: CASSPLNSPLHF
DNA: TGTGCCAGCAGTCCGTTAAATTCACCCCTCCACTTT

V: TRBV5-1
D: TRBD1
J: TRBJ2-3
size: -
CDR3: CASGQGSSTDTQYF
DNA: TGCGCCAGTGGACAGGGCTCAAGCACAGATACGCAGTATTTT

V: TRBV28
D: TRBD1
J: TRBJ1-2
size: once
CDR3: CASSSRQGIYGYTF
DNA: TGTGCCAGCAGTTCCAGACAGGGGATCTATGGCTACACCTTC

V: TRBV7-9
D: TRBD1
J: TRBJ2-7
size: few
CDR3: CASSSGTGIYEQYF
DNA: TGTGCCAGCAGCTCCGGGACAGGGATTTACGAGCAGTACTTC

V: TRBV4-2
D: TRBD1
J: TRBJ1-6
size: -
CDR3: CASSHTGGTGDSPLHF
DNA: TGTGCCAGCAGCCACACAGGGGGGACAGGGGATTCACCCCTCCACTTT

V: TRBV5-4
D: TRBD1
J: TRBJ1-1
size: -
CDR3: CASSFDRGPGTEAFF
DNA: TGTGCCAGCAGCTTTGACAGGGGGCCCGGCACTGAAGCTTTCTTT

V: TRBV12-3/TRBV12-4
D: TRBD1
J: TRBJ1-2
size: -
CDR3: CASGEDRGYGYTF
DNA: TGTGCCAGCGGAGAAGACAGGGGATATGGCTACACCTTC

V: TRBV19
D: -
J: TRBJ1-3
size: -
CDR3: CASLPLTASGNTIYF
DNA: TGTGCCAGCCTCCCACTGACAGCCTCTGGAAACACCATATATTTT

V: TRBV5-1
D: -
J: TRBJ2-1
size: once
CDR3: CASSPSTRGSNEQFF
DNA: TGCGCCAGCAGCCCCTCGACCCGGGGGTCTAATGAGCAGTTCTTC

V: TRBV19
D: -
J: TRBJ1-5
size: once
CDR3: CARDTGGRHRNQPQHF
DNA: TGTGCCAGGGATACTGGGGGCAGGCATCGCAATCAGCCCCAGCATTTT

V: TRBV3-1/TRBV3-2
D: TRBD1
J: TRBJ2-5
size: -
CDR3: CASSRYRDREETQYF
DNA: TGTGCCAGCAGCCGTTACCGGGACAGGGAGGAGACCCAGTACTTC

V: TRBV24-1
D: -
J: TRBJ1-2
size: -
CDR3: CATSDGLYGYTF
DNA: TGTGCCACCAGTGATGGACTGTATGGCTACACCTTC

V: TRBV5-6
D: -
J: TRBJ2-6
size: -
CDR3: CASSLAATASGANVLTF
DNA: TGTGCCAGCAGCTTGGCAGCGACCGCCTCTGGGGCCAACGTCCTGACTTTC

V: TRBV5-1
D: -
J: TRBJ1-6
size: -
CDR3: CASSLYSGTRSPLHF
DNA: TGCGCCAGCAGCTTGTACTCCGGGACTCGGTCACCCCTCCACTTT

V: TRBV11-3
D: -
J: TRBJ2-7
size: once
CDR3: CASSLESGEQYF
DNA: TGTGCCAGCAGCTTAGAATCAGGCGAGCAGTACTTC

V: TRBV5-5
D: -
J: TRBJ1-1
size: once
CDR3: CASSPTGRDIEAFF
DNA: TGTGCCAGCAGCCCGACGGGCCGGGACATTGAAGCTTTCTTT

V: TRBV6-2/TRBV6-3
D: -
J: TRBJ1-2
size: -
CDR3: CASSQGAENYGYTF
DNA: TGTGCCAGCAGCCAGGGAGCGGAAAACTATGGCTACACCTTC

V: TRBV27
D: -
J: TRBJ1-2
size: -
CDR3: CASSSAAGGDYGYTF
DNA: TGTGCCAGCAGTTCGGCCGCCGGAGGGGACTATGGCTACACCTTC

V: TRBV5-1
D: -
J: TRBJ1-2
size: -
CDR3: CASSPAAVDYGYTF
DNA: TGCGCCAGCAGCCCGGCGGCAGTGGACTATGGCTACACCTTC

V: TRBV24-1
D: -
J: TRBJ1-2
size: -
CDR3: CATSGGGPLYGYTF
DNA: TGTGCCACCAGTGGAGGGGGTCCCCTCTATGGCTACACCTTC

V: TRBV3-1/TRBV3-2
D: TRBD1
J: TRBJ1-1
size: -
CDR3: CASSPNRGAEAFF
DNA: TGTGCCAGCAGCCCGAACAGGGGGGCTGAAGCTTTCTTT

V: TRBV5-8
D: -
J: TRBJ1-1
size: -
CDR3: CASSFMGLRNTEAFF
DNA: TGTGCCAGCAGCTTCATGGGACTGAGGAACACTGAAGCTTTCTTT

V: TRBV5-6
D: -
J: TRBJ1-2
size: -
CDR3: CASSVTDYGYTF
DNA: TGTGCCAGCAGCGTGACAGACTATGGCTACACCTTC

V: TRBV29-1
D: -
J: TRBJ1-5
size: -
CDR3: CSVDVGGNQPQHF
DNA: TGCAGCGTTGATGTAGGGGGCAATCAGCCCCAGCATTTT